This T cell receptor (beta chain) was retrieved from a study of cytomegalovirus exposure and HLA in healthy donors. Study at large: According to later analysis, the same platform produced the 110 or so validation and approximately 700 first-cohort repertoires.

Here immunoSEQ multiplex PCR was the method, and the copy in TCRdb shows in-frame clones only, minus some. The repertoire holds tens of thousands of clones, with 70% to 90% as singletons. CDR1 SNHLY and CDR2 FYNNEI come from the germline V gene. V was clipped by 6 bases and J by 8 bases, with 11 bases between them. The CDR3 sequence is 13 residues long. Notes on this clone: Its antigen is as yet unknown.

Study-level results: The study recorded about 150 TCR beta chains that were cytomegalovirus-associated.

This TCR derives from a man aged 25-45 years in good health and CMV-seronegative. J is TRBJ1-6 and V is TRBV2; D might be TRBD1 (6 bases). What was sequenced was PBMCs. The CDR3 DNA sequence: TGTGCCAGCAGAGGACAGCTGGATTCACCCCTCCACTTT. This codes for CASRGQLDSPLHF.